These T cell receptor beta chains were read from a single sample in a study of CD8+CD57+ T cells in acquired aplastic anemia. TCRdb passed the reads through MiXCR, listing each CDR3 protein once. The table shows about 210,000 distinct CDR3 sequences, with about 37% occurring only once. The sample was sorted CD4+, CD8+, or CD8+CD57+ T cells (not recorded which) from PBMCs. The origin of the receptors is a human donor in good health, serving as a control. CDR3s include the opening cysteine and the closing phenylalanine or tryptophan. A D gene is named only where the DNA matches it firmly. Only some rows state a clone size, as once, few, many or a class for expanded clones.

v_gene	j_gene	len	abundance	d_gene	CDR3aa	CDR3nt
TRBV3-1	TRBJ1-4	14	few	-	CASSQGPANEKLFF	TGTGCCAGCAGCCAGGGTCCAGCTAATGAAAAACTGTTTTTT
TRBV7-9	TRBJ1-6	14	-	-	CASSSSLGGPPLHF	TGTGCCAGCAGCTCGTCACTAGGAGGGCCACCCCTCCACTTT
TRBV12-3/TRBV12-4	TRBJ1-2	14	-	-	CASIIGGGDYGYTF	TGTGCCAGCATCATCGGGGGGGGCGACTATGGCTACACCTTC
TRBV20-1	TRBJ1-4	13	many	TRBD1	CSAATGGGEKLFF	TGCAGTGCCGCGACAGGGGGAGGAGAAAAACTGTTTTTT
TRBV2	TRBJ1-2	11	many	-	CASRGSGGYTF	TGTGCCAGCAGGGGCTCGGGTGGCTACACCTTC
TRBV5-1	TRBJ1-6	13	-	-	CASSLGQLLALHF	TGCGCCAGCAGCTTGGGACAGCTGCTGGCCCTCCACTTT
TRBV19	TRBJ1-2	15	once	-	CASSIIGSDYYGYTF	TGTGCCAGTAGTATAATTGGTTCAGACTACTATGGCTACACCTTC
TRBV20-1	TRBJ2-5	15	many	TRBD2	CSAGIGTSRKETQYF	TGCAGTGCTGGGATCGGGACTAGCCGGAAAGAGACCCAGTACTTC
TRBV4-1	TRBJ1-5	16	-	TRBD1	CASSQGRGSSNQPQHF	TGCGCCAGCAGCCAGGGCAGGGGGTCTAGCAATCAGCCCCAGCATTTT
TRBV29-1	TRBJ2-5	14	many	TRBD2	CSVPERGPPWTQYF	TGCAGCGTTCCGGAGCGGGGCCCCCCGTGGACCCAGTACTTC
TRBV10-3	TRBJ1-5	15	many	TRBD1	CAISRGQGVTQPQHF	TGTGCCATCAGCCGGGGACAGGGGGTCACTCAGCCCCAGCATTTT
TRBV5-1	TRBJ2-5	12	few	-	CASSFDQETQYF	TGCGCCAGCAGCTTTGATCAAGAGACCCAGTACTTC
TRBV27	TRBJ1-4	14	few	-	CASGLRVAGEKLFF	TGTGCCAGCGGCCTCCGGGTAGCAGGGGAAAAACTGTTTTTT
TRBV25-1	TRBJ2-7	16	-	TRBD1	CASSQFGTGKPGEQYF	TGTGCCAGCAGTCAGTTTGGGACAGGGAAGCCGGGCGAGCAGTACTTC
TRBV29-1	TRBJ1-5	13	-	TRBD1	CSGGQGWTDTQHF	TGCAGCGGGGGACAGGGATGGACAGATACGCAGCATTTT
TRBV25-1	TRBJ1-2	15	many	-	CASSDLSQGVYGYTF	TGTGCCAGCAGTGATTTGAGCCAAGGGGTCTATGGCTACACCTTC
TRBV7-6	TRBJ1-2	14	-	-	CASSLDPGGYGYTF	TGTGCCAGCAGCTTAGACCCCGGGGGGTATGGCTACACCTTC
TRBV2	TRBJ1-1	13	many	-	CASGGTVNTEAFF	TGTGCCAGCGGAGGGACGGTGAACACTGAAGCTTTCTTT
TRBV25-1	TRBJ1-2	15	few	TRBD1	CASSEYRQGIDGYTF	TGTGCCAGCAGTGAATACCGACAGGGGATAGACGGCTACACCTTC
TRBV12-3/TRBV12-4	TRBJ1-1	15	few	-	CASSTTYGGRTEAFF	TGTGCCAGCAGTACTACATATGGGGGGCGGACTGAAGCTTTCTTT
TRBV7-2	TRBJ1-2	15	-	TRBD1	CASSPRTGTDYGYTF	TGTGCCAGCAGCCCACGGACAGGGACGGACTATGGCTACACCTTC
TRBV9	TRBJ1-1	15	-	-	CASSVEGHPNTEAFF	TGTGCCAGCAGCGTAGAAGGACACCCGAACACTGAAGCTTTCTTT
TRBV25-1	TRBJ2-7	15	-	-	CASSEWATGFYEQYF	TGTGCCAGCAGTGAATGGGCCACAGGGTTCTACGAGCAGTACTTC
TRBV12-3/TRBV12-4	TRBJ2-5	12	once	-	CASSLWSGPQYF	TGTGCCAGCAGTTTGTGGAGTGGGCCCCAGTACTTC
TRBV15	TRBJ2-7	14	-	-	CATSSLVEGFEQYF	TGTGCCACCAGCAGCTTGGTCGAGGGCTTCGAGCAGTACTTC
TRBV24-1	TRBJ1-2	13	-	-	CATSDPNEDGYTF	TGTGCCACCAGTGATCCGAATGAGGATGGCTACACCTTC
TRBV24-1	TRBJ2-2	15	-	-	CATSDPLGGAGELFF	TGTGCCACCAGTGATCCCTTGGGGGGCGCCGGGGAGCTGTTTTTT
TRBV20-1	TRBJ2-2	15	many	TRBD2	CSASASGTNTGELFF	TGCAGTGCTAGCGCTAGCGGGACGAACACCGGGGAGCTGTTTTTT
TRBV20-1	TRBJ2-7	13	-	-	CSASPGFQPQQYF	TGCAGTGCTAGTCCCGGGTTTCAGCCCCAGCAGTACTTC
TRBV19	TRBJ2-7	17	-	-	CAMYFCATGQSSYEQYF	-
TRBV5-1	TRBJ1-1	14	few	-	CASSFEGRNTEAFF	TGCGCCAGCAGCTTTGAGGGAAGGAACACTGAAGCTTTCTTT
TRBV7-4	TRBJ2-1	15	-	TRBD2	CASSLGLAAGNEQFF	TGTGCCAGCAGCCTGGGACTAGCGGCGGGGAATGAGCAGTTCTTC
TRBV6-2/TRBV6-3	TRBJ2-1	16	few	-	CASSYSIGYQDNEQFF	TGTGCCAGCAGTTACTCGATAGGGTATCAGGACAATGAGCAGTTCTTC
TRBV24-1	TRBJ1-2	15	many	TRBD1	CATSPGRGQREGYTF	TGTGCCACCTCTCCAGGGAGGGGGCAAAGGGAAGGCTACACCTTC
TRBV10-1	TRBJ2-7	12	many	TRBD1	CASSETGVEQYF	TGCGCCAGCAGTGAGACAGGGGTCGAGCAGTACTTC
TRBV9	TRBJ1-1	14	-	-	CASSVATGNTEAFF	TGTGCCAGCAGCGTAGCTACAGGGAACACTGAAGCTTTCTTT
TRBV6-1	TRBJ2-7	14	-	-	CASRRDGLTYEQYF	TGTGCCAGCAGGAGGGACGGGCTGACCTACGAGCAGTACTTC
TRBV19	TRBJ1-5	16	many	TRBD1	CASSTRQGGSNQPQHF	TGTGCCAGTAGTACTCGACAGGGCGGGAGCAATCAGCCCCAGCATTTT
TRBV6-5	TRBJ2-1	12	few	-	CASSYSPGKQFF	TGTGCCAGCAGTTACTCGCCGGGAAAGCAGTTCTTC
TRBV2	TRBJ1-4	15	many	-	CASSTQGATNEKLFF	TGTGCCAGCAGTACCCAGGGTGCAACTAATGAAAAACTGTTTTTT